One and the same sample provided the 30 T cell receptor beta chains below, sequenced in a study of CD8+CD57+ T cells in acquired aplastic anemia. Template material for TCR beta VDJ and CDR3 profiling consisted of genomic DNA. One entry per CDR3 protein, called by TCRdb with MiXCR from the reads. The table lists some 210,000 distinct CDR3 sequences, around 60% of them singletons. The specimen was sorted CD4+, CD8+, or CD8+CD57+ T cells (not recorded which) from PBMCs. The origin of the receptors is a human donor in good health.

CDR3 nucleotides: TGTGCCAGTAGTATAACTGGTCAGGGAGAATCTGGAAACACCATATATTTT. This encodes CASSITGQGESGNTIYF. The gene calls are TRBV19 and TRBJ1-3, with TRBD1 as a possible D gene (5 bases). V was trimmed by 2 bases and J by 1 base, leaving 15 bases between them. CDR1 is LNHDA and CDR2 is SQIVND in the germline V gene (reference sequence). The CDR3 consists of 17 residues.

CDR3 DNA sequence: TGCGCCAGCAGCCAATGGACTAGCGGGAGGGCAGGCAATGAGCAGTTCTTC. Translation gives CASSQWTSGRAGNEQFF. This chain joins TRBV4-1 and TRBJ2-1; 15 nucleotides align to TRBD2. The V segment lost 2 bases and the J segment 6 bases; nucleotides outside the gene matches: 5. The CDR3 has 17 residues. In germline, CDR1 is MGHRA, CDR2 YSYEKL.

J is TRBJ2-1 and V is TRBV20-1; D is unclear. The CDR3 extends over 14 amino acids. CDR1 and CDR2 (germline): DFQATT, SNEGSKA (reference sequence). V was clipped by 0 bases and J by 4 bases, with 10 bases between them. The CDR3 DNA follows: TGCAGTGCTAGAGATCTGGTGGGGTACAATGAGCAGTTCTTC. This gives the protein CSARDLVGYNEQFF.

The chain joins TRBV7-9 to TRBJ1-1; maybe TRBD1 (5 bases). Germline V gene lookup returns CDR1 SEHNR and CDR2 FQNEAQ (reference sequence). V was shortened by 5 bases and J by 2 bases, with 15 bases between the two germline ends. This CDR3 region has 15 residues. The CDR3 is CASSILGTANTEAFF. DNA of the CDR3: TGTGCCAGCAGCATTCTAGGGACGGCTAACACTGAAGCTTTCTTT.

The chain recombines TRBV6-6 with TRBJ2-5; 7 bases fit TRBD2. Germline trimming cut 6 bases from V and 5 bases from J; bases unmatched to any gene: 15. The germline CDR1 and CDR2 sequences are MNHNY and SVGAGI (reference sequence). The CDR3 loop spans 16 amino acids. The CDR3 nucleotides read TGTGCCAGCAGCTTAGGGGCAGGGAGGGCCGGTGAGACCCAGTACTTC. It specifies CASSLGAGRAGETQYF.

CDR3 region: CAISESGLDSPLHF. The CDR3 nucleotides read TGTGCCATCAGTGAGTCCGGGCTTGATTCACCCCTCCACTTT. The chain joins TRBV10-3 to TRBJ1-6; no clear D gene. CDR3 length: 14 amino acids. V was pared by 0 bases and J by 8 bases, with 8 bases between. CDR1 ENHRY and CDR2 SYGVKD come from the germline V gene.

Comment on this clonotype: Because the CDR3 is missing its conserved closing phenylalanine or tryptophan, this is likely a read error. The rearrangement joins TRBV7-2 to TRBJ2-7, with 7 bases fitting TRBD1. The CDR3 consists of 13 residues. Germline trimming cut 6 bases from V and 2 bases from J; bases unmatched to any gene: 4. Germline CDR1 SGHTA, CDR2 FQGNSA. The CDR3 spells CASSRDRPYEQYL. As DNA, the CDR3 is TGTGCCAGCAGTAGGGACAGACCCTACGAGCAGTACTTA.

The chain recombines TRBV7-9 with TRBJ2-3; D is unclear. The V gene lost 1 base and the J gene lost 11 bases, with 16 bases spanning the gap. The CDR3 length is 14 residues. The V gene's germline CDR1 is SEHNR and CDR2 FQNEAQ (reference sequence). CDR3 nucleotides: TGTGCCAGCAGCTTAGTCGGTTTTGGCAATGAGCAGTATTTT. Translated: CASSLVGFGNEQYF.

Comments on this clonotype: Just one base apart from a much larger clone, this may be a read error. V usage is TRBV28 and J usage is TRBJ2-7; unclear D gene. The CDR3 runs 12 residues. Germline CDR1 reads MDHEN; CDR2 reads SYDVKM. V lost 3 bases and J lost 4, with 7 bases in between. The DNA of the CDR3 is TGTGCCAGCAGTTTCAGGAATTACGAGCAGTACTTC. It codes for CASSFRNYEQYF.

V is TRBV11-2 and J is TRBJ2-7; 12 positions match TRBD2. J was trimmed by 5 bases and V by 3 bases; bases with no gene match: 5. The CDR3 is 15 residues long. Germline CDR1 reads SGHAT; CDR2 reads FQNNGV. The chain's CDR3 is CASSLTSGSAHEQYF. In DNA form, the CDR3 reads TGTGCCAGCAGCTTGACTAGCGGGAGCGCTCACGAGCAGTACTTC.

This clonotype appeared a few times. The chain is built from TRBV19 and TRBJ1-4; the D gene is possibly TRBD1 (5 bases). Deletions cut 5 bases from V and 6 bases from J, with 16 bases between. Germline lookup yields CDR1 LNHDA and CDR2 SQIVND (reference sequence). The CDR3 runs to 15 residues. The CDR3 coding sequence is TGTGCCAGTAGTGATCGCCGCTTGGGGGATGAAAAACTGTTTTTT. This gives the protein CASSDRRLGDEKLFF.

The sample holds many counts of this clonotype. V usage is TRBV6-2 or TRBV6-3 and J usage is TRBJ1-1; 8 bases are shared with TRBD1. The CDR3 totals 15 residues. The germline CDR1 and CDR2 sequences are MNHEY and SVGEGT. The ends lost 5 bases at V and 2 bases at J; junction bases unmatched: 7. This CDR3 reads CASSDRGPHNTEAFF. The DNA for the CDR3 is TGTGCCAGCAGTGACAGGGGCCCTCACAACACTGAAGCTTTCTTT.

This clonotype showed up just a few times. This chain joins TRBV7-8 and TRBJ2-7; D unclear. The ends were cut back, 0 bases at V and 3 bases at J, with 12 bases in the middle. Per germline, CDR1 SGHVS and CDR2 FQNEAQ. The CDR3 consists of 15 residues. The CDR3 reads CASSLASAPGYEQYF. DNA of the CDR3: TGTGCCAGCAGCTTAGCATCGGCCCCCGGCTACGAGCAGTACTTC.

The chain employs TRBV20-1 and TRBJ1-2; perhaps TRBD1 as D (6 bases). The germline CDR1 and CDR2 sequences are DFQATT and SNEGSKA (reference sequence). The V end lost 6 bases, the J end lost 1 base, and 12 bases lay between the germline ends. CDR3 length: 13 residues. CDR3 sequence reads: CSARDTDNYGYTF. CDR3 bases: TGCAGTGCGAGGGACACTGATAACTATGGCTACACCTTC.

J is TRBJ1-3 and V is TRBV7-8; D not resolved. V was cut by 5 bases and J by 0 bases, with 14 bases left in between. The germline CDR1 and CDR2 sequences are SGHVS and FQNEAQ. The CDR3 extends over 16 amino acids. CDR3 sequence: CASSPVGRVSGNTIYF. As DNA, the CDR3 is TGTGCCAGCAGCCCAGTGGGTAGAGTCTCTGGAAACACCATATATTTT.

The V and J genes are TRBV20-1 and TRBJ1-1; weak D call: TRBD1 (6 bases). Germline CDR1 reads DFQATT; CDR2 reads SNEGSKA (reference sequence). CDR3 length: 12 amino acids. Trimming pared 6 bases from V and 3 bases from J, leaving 11 bases between. CDR3 loop: CSAPGGHTEAFF. The CDR3 DNA sequence: TGCAGTGCCCCTGGGGGGCACACTGAAGCTTTCTTT.

This clonotype was found a few times. The CDR3 protein is CASSLGMGNTGELFF. The CDR3 DNA reads as TGTGCCAGCAGCTTAGGGATGGGTAACACCGGGGAGCTGTTTTTT. This chain connects TRBV7-6 to TRBJ2-2, with D hard to call. The CDR3 consists of 15 residues. Germline V gives CDR1 SGHVS, CDR2 FNYEAQ. With 1 base removed from V and 2 bases from J, the gap between germline ends came to 8 bases.

The rearrangement joins TRBV15 to TRBJ1-2; no reliable D call. Germline V gives CDR1 LNHNV, CDR2 YYDKDF (reference sequence). V gave up 8 bases and J gave up 7 bases, with 17 bases separating them. CDR3 length: 13 amino acids. The CDR3 bases are TGTGCCACCTCAGCGGGGATTGGGTTTGGCTACACCTTC. It codes for CATSAGIGFGYTF.

The count of this clonotype is one. The chain uses TRBV7-9 and TRBJ2-3, with D possibly matching TRBD1 (6 bases). V lost 1 base, J lost 2 bases, and 10 bases lay in between. The CDR3 is 15 residues long. CDR1 and CDR2 (germline): SEHNR, FQNEAQ (reference sequence). This CDR3 reads CASSLEGTHTDTQYF. CDR3 bases: TGTGCCAGCAGCTTAGAAGGGACACACACAGATACGCAGTATTTT.

This clonotype was counted at least ten times. The chain employs TRBV6-2 or TRBV6-3 and TRBJ2-7, with 10 bases that match TRBD1. Germline CDR1 MNHEY, CDR2 SVGEGT. The CDR3 is 15 residues long. V gave up 4 bases and J gave up 2 bases; unmatched junction bases: 5. CDR3 sequence: CASSFRDRGTYEQYF. CDR3 nucleotide sequence: TGTGCCAGCAGTTTCCGGGACAGGGGCACCTACGAGCAGTACTTC.

This clonotype was counted a few times. This sequence joins TRBV7-8 and TRBJ1-6, with no clear D. CDR3 length: 16 amino acids. Germline V gives CDR1 SGHVS, CDR2 FQNEAQ. The V gene lost 2 bases and the J gene lost 5 bases, with 13 bases spanning the gap. CDR3 residues: CASSLNRPGNNSPLHF. In nucleotides, the CDR3 is TGTGCCAGCAGCTTAAATCGCCCGGGAAATAATTCACCCCTCCACTTT.

This clonotype has only a few counts. The V call is TRBV15, the J call TRBJ1-3; 8 bases agree with TRBD1. V shed 4 bases, J shed 0 bases, and the junction held 5 bases outside the gene matches. The germline V gene has CDR1 LNHNV and CDR2 YYDKDF (reference sequence). This CDR3 contains 16 residues. CDR3 amino acids: CATSMDRESSGNTIYF. CDR3 DNA sequence: TGTGCCACCAGCATGGACAGGGAAAGCTCTGGAAACACCATATATTTT.

The V call is TRBV7-9, the J call TRBJ2-7; TRBD1 might be the D (6 bases). CDR1 is SEHNR and CDR2 is FQNEAQ in the germline V gene (reference sequence). V was pared by 1 base and J by 2 bases, with 12 bases between. The CDR3 extends over 15 amino acids. CDR3 region: CASSLGAGATYEQYF. CDR3 nucleotide sequence: TGTGCCAGCAGCTTAGGGGCAGGGGCGACCTACGAGCAGTACTTC.

This clonotype was recorded only once. One end of the junction is discordant with germline, which a read error may explain. The chain employs TRBV6-4 and TRBJ2-3; D assignment may be TRBD1 or TRBD2 (7 bases each). The CDR3 is made up of 15 amino acids. Germline V gene lookup returns CDR1 MRHNA and CDR2 SNTAGT. CDR3 amino acids: CAGRGRRESTDTQYF. The CDR3 coding sequence is TGTGCCGGCAGGGGGAGGCGGGAGAGCACAGATACGCAGTATTTT.

The chain combines TRBV9 with TRBJ2-1; TRBD1 matches at 7 bases. J lost 4 bases, V lost 2 bases, and 9 bases had no gene match. Germline CDR1 and CDR2: SGDLS and YYNGEE. CDR3 length: 16 residues. The CDR3 DNA reads as TGTGCCAGCAGCGTTTCCCTTAGGGGGCTTTACAATGAGCAGTTCTTC. Encoded protein: CASSVSLRGLYNEQFF.

The rearrangement uses TRBV20-1 and TRBJ1-1; 9 nucleotides agree with TRBD1. V gave up 4 bases and J gave up 3 bases; unmatched junction bases: 3. The CDR3 extends over 13 amino acids. CDR1 and CDR2 (germline): DFQATT, SNEGSKA (reference sequence). The DNA for the CDR3 is TGCAGTGCTAAGACAGGGGGGCACACTGAAGCTTTCTTT. It codes for CSAKTGGHTEAFF.

V gene TRBV19 combines with J gene TRBJ2-7; D not certain. Germline V CDR1 and CDR2: LNHDA, SQIVND (reference sequence). The CDR3 has 13 amino acids. The V gene lost 1 base and the J gene lost 3 bases, with 7 bases spanning the gap. In nucleotides, the CDR3 is TGTGCCAGTAGTATAGCCGTCCGCTACGAGCAGTACTTC. The encoded protein is CASSIAVRYEQYF.

Points on this clonotype: Its ends do not fully match the called genes, so a read error is possible. This chain uses TRBV5-5 with TRBJ2-7, with D perhaps given as TRBD1 or TRBD2 (5 bases each). This CDR3 contains 15 residues. CDR1 is SGHKS, CDR2 YYEKEE, per germline (reference sequence). In DNA, the CDR3 is TGCGCCAGCACCTCCTCCCTGGGGGTCTGGTACGAGCAGTACTTC. This sequence encodes CASTSSLGVWYEQYF.

The V and J genes are TRBV12-5 and TRBJ1-6; D gene ambiguous. This CDR3 has 14 amino acids. Per the germline V gene, CDR1 is LGHNT and CDR2 is FRNRAP. This CDR3 reads CASSLAAMGSPLHF. In DNA, the CDR3 is TGTGCCAGCAGTTTAGCGGCTATGGGTTCACCCCTCCACTTT.

This clonotype was observed at least ten times. This chain uses TRBV4-3 with TRBJ2-1; possibly TRBD1 for D (5 bases). V lost 5 bases and J lost 3, with 11 bases in between. The CDR3 is 14 amino acids. Germline values: CDR1 LGHNA, CDR2 YSLEER. CDR3 nucleotide sequence: TGCGCCAGCAGCTCAACAGGTCTCTACAATGAGCAGTTCTTC. It is translated as CASSSTGLYNEQFF.